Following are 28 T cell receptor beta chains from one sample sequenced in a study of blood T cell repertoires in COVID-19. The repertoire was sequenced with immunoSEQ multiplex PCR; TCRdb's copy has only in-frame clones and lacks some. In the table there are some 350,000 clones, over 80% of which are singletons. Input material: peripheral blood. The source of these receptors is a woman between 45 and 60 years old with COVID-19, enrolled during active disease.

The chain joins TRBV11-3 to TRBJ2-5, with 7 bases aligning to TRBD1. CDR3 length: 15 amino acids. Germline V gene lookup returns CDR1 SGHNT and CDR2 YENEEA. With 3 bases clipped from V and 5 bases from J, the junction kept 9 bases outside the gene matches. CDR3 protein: CASSFLQGSRETQYF. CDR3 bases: TGTGCCAGCAGCTTCCTACAGGGGTCGCGGGAGACCCAGTACTTC. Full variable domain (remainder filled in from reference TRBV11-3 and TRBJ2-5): EAGVVQSPRYKIIEKKQPVAFWCNPISGHNTLYWYLQNLGQGPELLIRYENEEAVDDSQLPKDRFSAERLKGVDSTLKIQPAELGDSAVYLCASSFLQGSRETQYFGPGTRLLVL.

CDR3 sequence reads: CASSVATGTGVNEKLFF. The CDR3 region has the DNA TGTGCCAGCAGCGTAGCTACAGGGACAGGGGTTAATGAAAAACTGTTTTTT. The V gene is TRBV9, the J gene TRBJ1-4, with TRBD1 identical over 10 bases. CDR3 length: 17 amino acids. Germline CDR1 and CDR2: SGDLS and YYNGEE. The junction had 6 bases not matched to a gene; V was cut back by 0 bases and J by 4 bases.

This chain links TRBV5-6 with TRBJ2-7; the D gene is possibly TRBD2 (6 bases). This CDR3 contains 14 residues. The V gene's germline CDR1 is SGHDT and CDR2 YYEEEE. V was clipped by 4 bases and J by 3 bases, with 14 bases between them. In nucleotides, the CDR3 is TGTGCCAGCAGCGGATCTAGCGAGGGCTACGAGCAGTACTTC. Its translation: CASSGSSEGYEQYF.

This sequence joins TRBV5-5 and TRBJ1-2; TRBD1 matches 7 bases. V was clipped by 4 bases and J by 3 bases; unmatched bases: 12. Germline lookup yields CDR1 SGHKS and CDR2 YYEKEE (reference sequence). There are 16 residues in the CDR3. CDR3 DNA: TGTGCCAGCAGCGAAATTCCCGGACAGGAATACTATGGCTACACCTTC. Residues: CASSEIPGQEYYGYTF.

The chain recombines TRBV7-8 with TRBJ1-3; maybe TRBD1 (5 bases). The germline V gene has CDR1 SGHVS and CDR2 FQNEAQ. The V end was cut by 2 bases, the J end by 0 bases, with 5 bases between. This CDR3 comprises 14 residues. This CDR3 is CASSLRGSGNTIYF. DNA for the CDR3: TGTGCCAGCAGCTTAAGGGGCTCTGGAAACACCATATATTTT.

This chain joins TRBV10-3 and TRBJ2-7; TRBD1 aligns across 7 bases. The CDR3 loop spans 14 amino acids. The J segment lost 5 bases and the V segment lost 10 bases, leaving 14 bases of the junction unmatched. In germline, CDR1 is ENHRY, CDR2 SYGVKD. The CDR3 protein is CASRDRVEVHEQYF. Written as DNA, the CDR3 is TGTGCCAGCAGAGACAGGGTTGAAGTCCACGAGCAGTACTTC.

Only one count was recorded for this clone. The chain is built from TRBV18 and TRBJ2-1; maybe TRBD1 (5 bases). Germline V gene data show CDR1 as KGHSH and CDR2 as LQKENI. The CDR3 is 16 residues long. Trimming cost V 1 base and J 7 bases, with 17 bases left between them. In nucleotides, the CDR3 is TGTGCCAGCTCACCACTCTTTAGGGGTGAGCCTAATGAGCAGTTCTTC. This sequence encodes CASSPLFRGEPNEQFF.

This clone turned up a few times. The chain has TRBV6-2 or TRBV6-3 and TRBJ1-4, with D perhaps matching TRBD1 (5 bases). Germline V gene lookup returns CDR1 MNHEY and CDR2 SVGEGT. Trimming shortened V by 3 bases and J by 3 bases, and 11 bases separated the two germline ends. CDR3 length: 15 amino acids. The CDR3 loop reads CASSYGGTANEKLFF. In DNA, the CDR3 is TGTGCCAGCAGTTATGGAGGGACGGCTAATGAAAAACTGTTTTTT.

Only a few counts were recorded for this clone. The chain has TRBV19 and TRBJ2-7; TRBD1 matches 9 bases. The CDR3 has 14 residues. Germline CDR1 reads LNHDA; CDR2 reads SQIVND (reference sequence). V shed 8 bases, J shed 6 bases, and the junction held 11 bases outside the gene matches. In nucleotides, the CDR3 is TGTGCCAGTGCCCGACAGGGGGTCCGTGGCGAGCAGTACTTC. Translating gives CASARQGVRGEQYF.

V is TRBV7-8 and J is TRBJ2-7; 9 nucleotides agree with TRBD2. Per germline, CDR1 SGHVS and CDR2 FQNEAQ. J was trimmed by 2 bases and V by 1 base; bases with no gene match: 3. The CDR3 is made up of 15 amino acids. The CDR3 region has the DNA TGTGCCAGCAGCTTAGTTAGCGGGAGTACCTACGAGCAGTACTTC. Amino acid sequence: CASSLVSGSTYEQYF.

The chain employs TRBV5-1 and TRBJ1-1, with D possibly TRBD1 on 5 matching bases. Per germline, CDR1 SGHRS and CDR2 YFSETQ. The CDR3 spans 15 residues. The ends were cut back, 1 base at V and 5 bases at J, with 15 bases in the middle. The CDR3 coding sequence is TGCGCCAGCAGCTTGAGGGGAGGACGGGGAACTGAAGCTTTCTTT. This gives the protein CASSLRGGRGTEAFF.

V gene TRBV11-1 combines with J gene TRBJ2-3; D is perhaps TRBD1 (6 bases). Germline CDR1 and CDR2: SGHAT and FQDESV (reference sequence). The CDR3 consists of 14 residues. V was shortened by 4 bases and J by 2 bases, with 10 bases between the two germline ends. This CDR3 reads CASSSRDTTDTQYF. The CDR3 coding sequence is TGTGCCAGCAGCTCCCGGGACACCACAGATACGCAGTATTTT.

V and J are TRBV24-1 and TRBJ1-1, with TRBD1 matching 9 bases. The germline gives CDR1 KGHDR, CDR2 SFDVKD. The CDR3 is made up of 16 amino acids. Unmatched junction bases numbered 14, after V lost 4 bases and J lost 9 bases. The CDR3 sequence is CATSDPPGQGSAKAFF. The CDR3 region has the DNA TGTGCCACCAGTGACCCGCCGGGACAGGGTTCCGCCAAAGCTTTCTTT.

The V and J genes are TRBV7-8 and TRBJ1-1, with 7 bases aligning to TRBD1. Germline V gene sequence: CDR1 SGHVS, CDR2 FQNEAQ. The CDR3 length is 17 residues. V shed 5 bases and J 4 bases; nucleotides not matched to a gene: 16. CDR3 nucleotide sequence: TGTGCCAGCAGCAGACAGACAGGGCGGCGTCGGTCCACTGAAGCTTTCTTT. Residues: CASSRQTGRRRSTEAFF.

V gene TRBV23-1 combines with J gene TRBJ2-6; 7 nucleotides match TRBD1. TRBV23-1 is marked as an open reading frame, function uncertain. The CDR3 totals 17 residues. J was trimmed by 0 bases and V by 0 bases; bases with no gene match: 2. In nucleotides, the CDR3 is TGCGCCAGCAGTCAATCGGGACAGTCCTCTGGGGCCAACGTCCTGACTTTC. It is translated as CASSQSGQSSGANVLTF.

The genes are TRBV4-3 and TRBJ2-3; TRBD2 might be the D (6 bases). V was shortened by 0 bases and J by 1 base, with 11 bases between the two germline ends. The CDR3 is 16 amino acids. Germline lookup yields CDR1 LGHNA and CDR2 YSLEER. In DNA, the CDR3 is TGCGCCAGCAGCCAAGACGCGGGATGGGGCACAGATACGCAGTATTTT. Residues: CASSQDAGWGTDTQYF.

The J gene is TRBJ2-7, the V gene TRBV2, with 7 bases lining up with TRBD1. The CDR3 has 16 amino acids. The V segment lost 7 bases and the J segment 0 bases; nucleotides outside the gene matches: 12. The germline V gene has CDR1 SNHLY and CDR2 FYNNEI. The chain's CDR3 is CASMMAGDRVSYEQYF. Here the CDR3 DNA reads TGTGCCAGCATGATGGCTGGGGACAGAGTCTCCTACGAGCAGTACTTC.

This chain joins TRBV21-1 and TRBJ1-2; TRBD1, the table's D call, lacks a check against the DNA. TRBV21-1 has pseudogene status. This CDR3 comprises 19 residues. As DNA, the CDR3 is TGTGCCAGCAGCAAAGCGTCGTGGGCCCCTCTAAGTCCTTACTATGGCTACACCTTC. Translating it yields CASSKASWAPLSPYYGYTF.

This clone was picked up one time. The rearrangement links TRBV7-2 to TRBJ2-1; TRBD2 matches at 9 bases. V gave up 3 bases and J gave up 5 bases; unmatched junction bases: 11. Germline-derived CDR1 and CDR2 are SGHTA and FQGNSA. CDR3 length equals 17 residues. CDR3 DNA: TGTGCCAGCAGCTTTCGTCCGGGACTAGCTATACACAATGAGCAGTTCTTC. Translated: CASSFRPGLAIHNEQFF.

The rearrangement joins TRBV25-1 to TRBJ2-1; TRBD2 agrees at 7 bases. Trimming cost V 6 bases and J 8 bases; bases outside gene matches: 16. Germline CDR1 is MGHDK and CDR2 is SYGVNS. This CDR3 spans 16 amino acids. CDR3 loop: CASRPSGTTIADEQFF. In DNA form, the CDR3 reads TGTGCCAGCAGACCCTCGGGGACTACCATCGCCGATGAGCAGTTCTTC.

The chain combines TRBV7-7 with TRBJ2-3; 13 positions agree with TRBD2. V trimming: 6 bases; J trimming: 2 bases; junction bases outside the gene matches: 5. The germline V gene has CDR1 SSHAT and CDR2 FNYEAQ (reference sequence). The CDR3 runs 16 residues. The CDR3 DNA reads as TGTGCCAGCAGTTCCGGGACTAGCGGGGTCACAGATACGCAGTATTTT. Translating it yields CASSSGTSGVTDTQYF.

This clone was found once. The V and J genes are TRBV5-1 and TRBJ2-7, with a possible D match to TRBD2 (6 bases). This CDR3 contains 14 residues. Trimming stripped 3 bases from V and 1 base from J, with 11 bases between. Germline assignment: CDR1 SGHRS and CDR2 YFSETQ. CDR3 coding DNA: TGCGCCAGCAGCTCGAGTAGCGGATCCTACGAGCAGTACTTC. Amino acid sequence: CASSSSSGSYEQYF.

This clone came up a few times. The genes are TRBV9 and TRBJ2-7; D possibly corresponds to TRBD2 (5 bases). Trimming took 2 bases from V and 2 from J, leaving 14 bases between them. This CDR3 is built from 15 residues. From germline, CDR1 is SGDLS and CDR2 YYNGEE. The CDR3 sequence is CASSVQADATYEQYF. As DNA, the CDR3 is TGTGCCAGCAGCGTCCAAGCGGACGCTACCTACGAGCAGTACTTC.

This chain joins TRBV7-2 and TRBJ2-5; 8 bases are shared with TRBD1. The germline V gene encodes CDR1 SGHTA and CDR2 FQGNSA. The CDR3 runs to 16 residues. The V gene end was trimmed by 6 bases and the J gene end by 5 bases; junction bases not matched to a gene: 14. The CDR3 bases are TGTGCCAGCAGTTCCCAGGGGGCCAGCGGTCCGGAGACCCAGTACTTC. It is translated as CASSSQGASGPETQYF.

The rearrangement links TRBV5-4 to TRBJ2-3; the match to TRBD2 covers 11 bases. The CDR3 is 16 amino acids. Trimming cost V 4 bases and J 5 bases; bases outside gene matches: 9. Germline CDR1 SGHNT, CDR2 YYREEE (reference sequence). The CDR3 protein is CASSTPSGRYQDTQYF. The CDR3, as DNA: TGTGCCAGCAGCACCCCTAGCGGGAGGTACCAAGATACGCAGTATTTT.

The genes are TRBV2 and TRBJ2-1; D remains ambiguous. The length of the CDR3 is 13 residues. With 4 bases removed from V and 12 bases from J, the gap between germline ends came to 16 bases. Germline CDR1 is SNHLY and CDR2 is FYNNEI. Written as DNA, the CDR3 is TGTGCCAGCAGTGTTATCCTTTCTACGGGGCAGTTCTTC. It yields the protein CASSVILSTGQFF.

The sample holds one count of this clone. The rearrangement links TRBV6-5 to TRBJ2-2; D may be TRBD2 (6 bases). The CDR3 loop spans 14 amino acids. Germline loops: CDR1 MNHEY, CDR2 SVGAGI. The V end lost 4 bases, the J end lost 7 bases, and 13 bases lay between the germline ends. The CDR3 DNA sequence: TGTGCCAGCAGTTCGGCGGGATCTGGCGGGGAGCTGTTTTTT. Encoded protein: CASSSAGSGGELFF.

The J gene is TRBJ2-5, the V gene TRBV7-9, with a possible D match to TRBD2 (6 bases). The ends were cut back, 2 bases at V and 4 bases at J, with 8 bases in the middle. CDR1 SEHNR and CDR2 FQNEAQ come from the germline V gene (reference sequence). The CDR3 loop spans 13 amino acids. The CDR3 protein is CASSLPSAETQYF. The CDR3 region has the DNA TGTGCCAGCAGCTTACCTAGCGCAGAGACCCAGTACTTC.